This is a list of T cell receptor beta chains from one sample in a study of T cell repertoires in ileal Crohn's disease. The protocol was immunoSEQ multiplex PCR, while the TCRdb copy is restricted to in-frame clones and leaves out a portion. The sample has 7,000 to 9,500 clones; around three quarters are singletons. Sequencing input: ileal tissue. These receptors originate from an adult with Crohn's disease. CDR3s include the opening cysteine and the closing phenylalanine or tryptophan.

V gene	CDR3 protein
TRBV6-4	CASYLTVLNSPLHF
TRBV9	CASSVAFYSYNEQFF
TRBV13	CASSFGGETQVGYEQYF
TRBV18	CASSIRTGGVYEQYF
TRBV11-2	CASSTRSAGRRTDTQYF
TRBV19	CASRLLAQARIYEQYF
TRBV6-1	CASSERPTRGGVGRHHEQYF
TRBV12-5	CASGSPTVTTEAFF
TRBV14	CASSQAYLNTEAFF
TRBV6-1	CASSERASGVYSYEQYF
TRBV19	CASSGEGSGGKETQYF
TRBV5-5	CASGEQGLSGTDTQYF
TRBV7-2	CASSLVPRIYEQYF
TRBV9	CASSSSWTGDYTF
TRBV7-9	CASSLDPSYNEQFF
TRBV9	CASGRPTGGAGELFF
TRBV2	CASHRSDSPEKLFF
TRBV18	CASSPPTGITYNEQFF
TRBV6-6	CASILAGEGNEQFF
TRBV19	CASSIFGTSGASYNEQFF
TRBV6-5	CASGSTGEKLFF
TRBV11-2	CASSFGGTNEKLFF
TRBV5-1	CASSFREVETQYF
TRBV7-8	CASSLTQGQPQHF
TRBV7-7	CASQRGNAETQYF
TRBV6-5	CASSSSPTGNTEAFF
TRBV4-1	CASSLTAGGSYEQYF
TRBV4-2	CASSQDPTGGNQPQHF
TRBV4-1	CASRLGQGAGWDTGELFF
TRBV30	CAWSSSPGGYTF
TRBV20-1	CSARGEETQYF
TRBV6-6	CASSYSMNQGANVLTF
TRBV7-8	CASSPYTNGYTF
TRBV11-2	CASSRRTGHNEQFF
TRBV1	CTSSHPTPGLAGVHANTGELFF
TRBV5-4	CASSLDRVDGYTF
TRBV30	CARGASIRADTQYF
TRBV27	CASSFQVQYTDTQYF
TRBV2	CASSYYTLDRYYGYTF
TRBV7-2	CASSLVPTGHEQYF
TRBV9	CASSPVKGTEAFF